The sequence of this T cell receptor beta chain was determined in a study of OX40 agonist ivuxolimab in advanced cancers. Points on this clone: The antigen is not known.

Study-wide results and limits: Expanded peripheral T-cell antigen specificity went undetermined.

Germline loops: CDR1 SQVTM, CDR2 ANQGSEA. V was shortened by 3 bases and J by 8 bases, with 11 bases between the two germline ends. There are 12 residues in the CDR3. Patients with autoimmune history or systemic immunosuppression were excluded. Repertoires were generated with immunoSEQ multiplex PCR, while TCRdb's copy carries only in-frame clones and drops some. The sample holds around 64,000 clones; 84% are singletons and the top ten take around 2.1%. The TCR comes from an adult with an advanced solid tumor such as melanoma, head and neck, liver or kidney cancer. The sequencing here drew on CD4+ or CD8+ T cells sorted from blood, taken in a trial of the OX40 agonist ivuxolimab. The genes are TRBV29-1 and TRBJ2-1; TRBD1 might be the D (5 bases). CDR3 DNA sequence: TGCAGCGTTGAGAGGACACAGCATGAGCAGTTCTTC. It encodes CSVERTQHEQFF.